These 30 T cell receptor beta chains were sequenced from one sample in a study of T cells after yellow fever vaccination. From the 5' RACE reads, TCRdb called clonotypes with MiXCR, one entry per CDR3 protein. The sample includes 230,000 or so distinct CDR3 sequences, 5.5% to 8.5% of them seen just once. The material sequenced was CD4+ T cells sorted from PBMCs, taken on the day of the yellow fever booster vaccination. These receptor sequences come from a man aged 25 to 40 who received the YFV17D yellow fever vaccine.

In this sample, this clonotype turned up many times. The chain links TRBV25-1 to TRBJ2-2; 8 nucleotides align to TRBD1. The CDR3 extends over 16 amino acids. Germline trimming cut 7 bases from V and 3 bases from J; bases unmatched to any gene: 10. Germline values: CDR1 MGHDK, CDR2 SYGVNS. CDR3 sequence: CASTESRTGHTGELFF. The CDR3 nucleotides are TGTGCCAGCACCGAAAGCAGGACAGGGCACACCGGGGAGCTGTTTTTT.

This clonotype has at least ten counts. The CDR3 nucleotides are TGCGCCAGCAGCTTACTAGCGGGACGGAGAATTTACGAGCAGTACTTC. It codes for CASSLLAGRRIYEQYF. V is TRBV5-1 and J is TRBJ2-7, with 10 bases aligning to TRBD2. CDR1 and CDR2 from the germline V gene are SGHRS and YFSETQ. V shed 2 bases and J 4 bases; nucleotides not matched to a gene: 9. CDR3 length equals 16 residues.

There are many counts of this clonotype. V and J are TRBV7-2 and TRBJ2-2, with D possibly being TRBD2 (6 bases). Germline V gene lookup returns CDR1 SGHTA and CDR2 FQGNSA. This CDR3 spans 13 amino acids. The V and J ends lost 11 bases and 1 base respectively, with 11 bases between them. The CDR3 coding sequence is TGTGCCGGTACGGGACTGAACACCGGGGAGCTGTTTTTT. Amino acids: CAGTGLNTGELFF. Full variable domain (remainder filled in from reference TRBV7-2 and TRBJ2-2): GAGVSQSPSNKVTEKGKDVELRCDPISGHTALYWYRQSLGQGLEFLIYFQGNSAPDKSGLPSDRFSAERTGGSVSTLTIQRTQQEDSAVYLCAGTGLNTGELFFGEGSRLTVL.

This rearrangement joins TRBV20-1 to TRBJ2-3; 7 nucleotides line up with TRBD2. Germline trimming cut 0 bases from V and 2 bases from J; bases unmatched to any gene: 8. The germline V gene encodes CDR1 DFQATT and CDR2 SNEGSKA (reference sequence). The length of the CDR3 is 16 residues. CDR3 nucleotides: TGCAGTGCTAGAGATCTTCCTAGCGGAAACACAGATACGCAGTATTTT. Amino acids: CSARDLPSGNTDTQYF.

This clonotype was detected only a few times. The chain carries TRBV7-9 and TRBJ2-7; 9 bases agree with TRBD2. V trimming: 2 bases; J trimming: 2 bases; junction bases outside the gene matches: 7. The length of the CDR3 is 16 residues. The germline V gene encodes CDR1 SEHNR and CDR2 FQNEAQ (reference sequence). The DNA of the CDR3 is TGTGCCAGCAGCTTAATTGGTAGCGGGAGTCCCTACGAGCAGTACTTC. It encodes CASSLIGSGSPYEQYF. The full variable domain, its missing parts supplied by reference TRBV7-9 and TRBJ2-7, is DTGVSQNPRHKITKRGQNVTFRCDPISEHNRLYWYRQTLGQGPEFLTYFQNEAQLEKSRLLSDRFSAERPKGSFSTLEIQRTEQGDSAMYLCASSLIGSGSPYEQYFGPGTRLTVT.

This clonotype turned up a few times. The chain uses TRBV29-1 and TRBJ2-1; 13 bases are a match to TRBD2. Germline values: CDR1 SQVTM, CDR2 ANQGSEA. V shed 7 bases, J shed 7 bases, and the junction held 7 bases outside the gene matches. CDR3 length: 14 amino acids. The CDR3 region has the DNA TGCAGCGCACGTGGGACTAGCGGGACGAATGAGCAGTTCTTC. It encodes CSARGTSGTNEQFF.

This clonotype was detected only a few times. The V call is TRBV5-1, the J call TRBJ2-5, with D possibly matching TRBD2 (5 bases). Trimming pared 4 bases from V and 0 bases from J, leaving 7 bases between. Germline assignment: CDR1 SGHRS and CDR2 YFSETQ. The CDR3 length is 13 residues. The CDR3 nucleotides are TGCGCCAGCAGCATCGGGGACCAAGAGACCCAGTACTTC. Protein sequence: CASSIGDQETQYF.

The chain links TRBV12-3 or TRBV12-4 to TRBJ1-1; D perhaps matches TRBD1 (5 bases). The CDR3 is made up of 15 amino acids. V was clipped by 3 bases and J by 5 bases, with 16 bases between them. This CDR3 reads CASSFGTHGETEAFF. The CDR3 DNA sequence: TGTGCCAGCAGTTTTGGGACGCACGGGGAGACTGAAGCTTTCTTT.

This clonotype was observed a handful of times. The rearrangement links TRBV6-2 or TRBV6-3 to TRBJ1-6; D uncertain. This CDR3 contains 13 residues. The V gene lost 5 bases and the J gene lost 13 bases, with 15 bases spanning the gap. Germline V gene lookup returns CDR1 MNHEY and CDR2 SVGEGT. The CDR3 protein is CASSQRAPRPLHF. CDR3 sequence (DNA): TGTGCCAGCAGTCAACGGGCTCCGCGGCCCCTCCACTTT.

The rearrangement links TRBV20-1 to TRBJ2-5, with 11 positions matching TRBD2. The CDR3 loop spans 17 amino acids. Germline V lookup: CDR1 DFQATT, CDR2 SNEGSKA (reference sequence). With V trimmed by 6 bases and J by 2 bases, 14 bases remained unmatched. The DNA for the CDR3 is TGCAGTGCGACGTCCCCCTTAGCGGGAGGGTCACAAGAGACCCAGTACTTC. Its protein is CSATSPLAGGSQETQYF.

This clonotype was observed many times. The CDR3 loop reads CSASAGLVGDTQYF. In nucleotides, the CDR3 is TGCAGTGCTAGCGCCGGCTTGGTTGGGGATACGCAGTATTTT. V and J are TRBV20-1 and TRBJ2-3; no definite D call. CDR1 DFQATT and CDR2 SNEGSKA come from the germline V gene (reference sequence). The CDR3 contains 14 residues. V dropped 3 bases and J dropped 6 bases, with 16 bases sitting between them.

This clonotype was observed a handful of times. V is TRBV13 and J is TRBJ2-1; 7 bases line up with TRBD2. The CDR3 length is 16 residues. V shed 8 bases and J 0 bases; nucleotides not matched to a gene: 10. The germline V gene has CDR1 PRHDT and CDR2 FYEKMQ (reference sequence). CDR3 region: CASVLSGPLSYNEQFF. CDR3 in DNA: TGTGCCAGCGTGCTTAGCGGGCCCCTCTCCTACAATGAGCAGTTCTTC.

V is TRBV5-5 and J is TRBJ1-5; D not certain. With 2 bases removed from V and 11 bases from J, the gap between germline ends came to 17 bases. This CDR3 is built from 14 residues. Germline assignment: CDR1 SGHKS and CDR2 YYEKEE (reference sequence). The CDR3 nucleotides are TGTGCCAGCAGCTTCTCCCCGGACCCGAGGGCCCAGCATTTT. This encodes CASSFSPDPRAQHF.

Only a few counts were recorded for this clonotype. The chain couples TRBV27 to TRBJ1-3; 12 nucleotides line up with TRBD1. This CDR3 is 17 amino acids long. After removal of 6 bases from V and 0 bases from J, the junction contained 6 bases not matched to a gene. CDR1 MNHEY and CDR2 SMNVEV come from the germline V gene (reference sequence). CDR3 in DNA: TGTGCCAGCAGAGGGGGGACAGGGGGCTACTCTGGAAACACCATATATTTT. It codes for CASRGGTGGYSGNTIYF.

The table lists this clonotype with a few counts. This chain connects TRBV29-1 to TRBJ2-7; TRBD1 matches 9 bases. Germline values: CDR1 SQVTM, CDR2 ANQGSEA. V shed 6 bases, J shed 0 bases, and the junction held 6 bases outside the gene matches. This CDR3 spans 14 amino acids. CDR3 residues: CSVRGQGSSYEQYF. The CDR3 bases are TGCAGCGTGCGAGGACAGGGGAGCTCCTACGAGCAGTACTTC.

The table lists this clonotype with a few counts. The chain links TRBV20-1 to TRBJ1-4, with D tentatively TRBD1 (5 bases). The CDR3 covers 14 residues. Per germline, CDR1 DFQATT and CDR2 SNEGSKA (reference sequence). Trimming pared 3 bases from V and 7 bases from J, leaving 15 bases between. The chain's CDR3 is CSASGRDGAEKLFF. The CDR3, as DNA: TGCAGTGCTAGTGGACGGGACGGGGCTGAAAAACTGTTTTTT.

This clonotype was seen many times. This rearrangement joins TRBV5-1 to TRBJ2-2; no firm D call. The germline gives CDR1 SGHRS, CDR2 YFSETQ. V was cut by 0 bases and J by 1 base, with 10 bases left in between. The CDR3 totals 16 residues. CDR3 sequence (DNA): TGCGCCAGCAGCTTGGTGCGGCACCAGAACACCGGGGAGCTGTTTTTT. It encodes CASSLVRHQNTGELFF.

This clonotype has at least ten counts. The V and J genes are TRBV5-4 and TRBJ2-2; D remains unclear. The V end lost 2 bases, the J end lost 6 bases, and 5 bases lay between the germline ends. Germline CDR1 reads SGHNT; CDR2 reads YYREEE (reference sequence). CDR3 length: 12 residues. The CDR3: CASSFSAGELFF. Written as DNA, the CDR3 is TGTGCCAGCAGCTTTTCTGCCGGGGAGCTGTTTTTT. Full variable domain (missing parts from reference TRBV5-4 and TRBJ2-2): ETGVTQSPTHLIKTRGQQVTLRCSSQSGHNTVSWYQQALGQGPQFIFQYYREEENGRGNFPPRFSGLQFPNYSSELNVNALELDDSALYLCASSFSAGELFFGEGSRLTVL.

This clonotype was seen more than once but under ten times. The chain couples TRBV3-1 to TRBJ1-2; TRBD1 might be the D (5 bases). This CDR3 comprises 14 residues. V gave up 5 bases and J gave up 8 bases, with 18 bases separating them. CDR1 and CDR2 (germline): LGHDT, YNNKEL (reference sequence). CDR3 DNA: TGTGCCAGCAGCGAAAATTCACAGGAGGGCGGCTACACCTTC. The encoded protein is CASSENSQEGGYTF. Together with reference TRBV3-1 and TRBJ1-2, the CDR3 gives the full variable domain: DTAVSQTPKYLVTQMGNDKSIKCEQNLGHDTMYWYKQDSKKFLKIMFSYNNKELIINETVPNRFSPKSPDKAHLNLHINSLELGDSAVYFCASSENSQEGGYTFGSGTRLTVV.

This clonotype was seen a handful of times. The V and J genes are TRBV5-1 and TRBJ2-4; tentatively, D is TRBD1 or TRBD2 (5 bases each). The CDR3 contains 13 residues. The germline gives CDR1 SGHRS, CDR2 YFSETQ. The germline V and J ends were trimmed by 3 bases and 9 bases, with 13 bases remaining between them. CDR3 bases: TGCGCCAGCAGCTCCGAGGGTCAGGGCATTCAGTACTTC. Its translation: CASSSEGQGIQYF.

The chain joins TRBV6-2 or TRBV6-3 to TRBJ2-7; D gene uncertain. Germline CDR1 MNHEY, CDR2 SVGEGT. This CDR3 is 12 amino acids long. V lost 5 bases and J lost 4, with 9 bases in between. The chain's CDR3 is CASSTVIYEQYF. DNA of the CDR3: TGTGCCAGCAGTACCGTCATATACGAGCAGTACTTC.

This clonotype appeared many times. The rearrangement uses TRBV27 and TRBJ2-7; 14 positions agree with TRBD2. Trimming cost V 6 bases and J 6 bases; bases outside gene matches: 7. This CDR3 region has 15 residues. Germline lookup yields CDR1 MNHEY and CDR2 SMNVEV (reference sequence). The CDR3 is CASRKGTSGSVEQYF. The CDR3 DNA sequence: TGTGCCAGCAGAAAAGGGACTAGCGGGAGTGTCGAGCAGTACTTC.

In this sample, this clonotype turned up many times. The rearrangement links TRBV7-9 to TRBJ2-5; 10 nucleotides align to TRBD1. The CDR3 is 14 amino acids. V gave up 5 bases and J gave up 2 bases; unmatched junction bases: 2. CDR1 is SEHNR and CDR2 is FQNEAQ in the germline V gene (reference sequence). CDR3 sequence (DNA): TGTGCCAGCAGCGGGGGACAGGGGCAAGAGACCCAGTACTTC. This sequence encodes CASSGGQGQETQYF. Together with reference TRBV7-9 and TRBJ2-5, the CDR3 gives the full variable domain: DTGVSQNPRHKITKRGQNVTFRCDPISEHNRLYWYRQTLGQGPEFLTYFQNEAQLEKSRLLSDRFSAERPKGSFSTLEIQRTEQGDSAMYLCASSGGQGQETQYFGPGTRLLVL.

Many counts were recorded for this clonotype. This chain links TRBV7-6 with TRBJ2-5; 8 bases map to TRBD1. The germline V gene has CDR1 SGHVS and CDR2 FNYEAQ. J lost 5 bases, V lost 8 bases, and 4 bases had no gene match. This CDR3 region has 12 residues. CDR3 in DNA: TGTGCCAGCGGACGACAGGGGGAGACCCAGTACTTC. It is translated as CASGRQGETQYF. Full variable domain (missing parts from reference TRBV7-6 and TRBJ2-5): GAGVSQSPRYKVTKRGQDVALRCDPISGHVSLYWYRQALGQGPEFLTYFNYEAQQDKSGLPNDRFSAERPEGSISTLTIQRTEQRDSAMYRCASGRQGETQYFGPGTRLLVL.

To note about this clonotype: One end of the junction varies from germline; a read error may be responsible. This chain's CDR3 is CASSPLGTYEQYF. For the CDR3, the DNA is TGTGCTAGCAGCCCGCTGGGGACCTACGAGCAGTACTTC. The chain uses TRBV7-7 and TRBJ2-7; D remains ambiguous. CDR1 and CDR2 (germline): SSHAT, FNYEAQ (reference sequence). This CDR3 comprises 13 residues.

This clonotype has more than one count but fewer than ten. The V and J genes are TRBV6-5 and TRBJ2-7, with TRBD2 identical over 14 bases. This CDR3 has 17 amino acids. V was clipped by 5 bases and J by 5 bases; unmatched bases: 11. Germline V gene data show CDR1 as MNHEY and CDR2 as SVGAGI. Written as DNA, the CDR3 is TGTGCCAGCAGTCGACAGGGGACTAGCGGGAGCGTCGACGAGCAGTACTTC. Translating gives CASSRQGTSGSVDEQYF.

In its sample, this clonotype was seen many times. This rearrangement joins TRBV18 to TRBJ2-7; D gene unclear. Germline V lookup: CDR1 KGHSH, CDR2 LQKENI. The CDR3 spans 13 residues. V lost 2 bases to trimming and J lost 3 bases, with 8 bases between them. CDR3 residues: CASSPDTLYEQYF. In nucleotides, the CDR3 is TGTGCCAGCTCACCAGACACTCTCTACGAGCAGTACTTC.

This clonotype was seen at least ten times. The chain employs TRBV11-2 and TRBJ2-1, with 7 positions matching TRBD1. CDR3 size: 13 residues. After removal of 3 bases from V and 7 bases from J, the junction contained 3 bases not matched to a gene. Per the germline V gene, CDR1 is SGHAT and CDR2 is FQNNGV. CDR3 region: CASSFDRANEQFF. The DNA for the CDR3 is TGTGCCAGCAGCTTTGACAGGGCGAATGAGCAGTTCTTC. Full variable domain (missing parts from reference TRBV11-2 and TRBJ2-1): EAGVAQSPRYKIIEKRQSVAFWCNPISGHATLYWYQQILGQGPKLLIQFQNNGVVDDSQLPKDRFSAERLKGVDSTLKIQPAKLEDSAVYLCASSFDRANEQFFGPGTRLTVL.

Concerning this clonotype itself: A junction end diverges from the germline sequence, so it may reflect a read error. DNA for the CDR3: TGCTGTGCCCGTCCCTCTAGCGGGATCAGCTCCTACAATGAGCAGTTCTTC. Protein sequence: CCARPSSGISSYNEQFF. The gene calls are TRBV20-1 and TRBJ2-1; 9 nucleotides agree with TRBD2. Germline V gene data show CDR1 as DFQATT and CDR2 as SNEGSKA (reference sequence). The CDR3 is made up of 17 amino acids.

This clonotype showed up many times. V gene TRBV28 combines with J gene TRBJ2-1, with a tentative D call TRBD1 (6 bases). The germline V and J ends were trimmed by 5 bases and 4 bases, with 18 bases remaining between them. The CDR3 covers 16 residues. Per the germline V gene, CDR1 is MDHEN and CDR2 is SYDVKM. CDR3 protein: CASSPPVGARYNEQFF. CDR3 DNA: TGTGCCAGCAGTCCTCCGGTGGGGGCCCGATACAATGAGCAGTTCTTC.